The rows below give T cell receptor beta chains drawn from one sample of a study of cytomegalovirus exposure and HLA in healthy donors. Produced via immunoSEQ multiplex PCR; TCRdb's table is partial and in-frame only. The table has 35,000 to 50,000 clones, around 68% seen once. What was sequenced was PBMCs. All receptors come from a man aged 40-49 years in good health and CMV-seronegative. CDR3s include the opening cysteine and the closing phenylalanine or tryptophan. A D gene is named only where the DNA matches it firmly. Clone size is not always given. Where it is, it says once, few, many or a class for expanded clones.

j_call: TRBJ1-1
clone_size: NA
d_call: NA
v_call: TRBV30
cdr3_aa: CAWSVTLEDTEAFF
cdr3_nt: TGTGCCTGGAGTGTAACCCTGGAGGACACTGAAGCTTTCTTT

j_call: TRBJ1-2
clone_size: NA
d_call: TRBD1
v_call: TRBV7-9
cdr3_aa: CASTGTGTGYGYTF
cdr3_nt: TGTGCCAGCACCGGGACAGGGACAGGCTATGGCTACACCTTC

j_call: TRBJ2-5
clone_size: once
d_call: NA
v_call: TRBV30
cdr3_aa: CAWSSGETQYF
cdr3_nt: TGTGCCTGGAGCAGCGGAGAGACCCAGTACTTC

j_call: TRBJ1-6
clone_size: NA
d_call: NA
v_call: TRBV18
cdr3_aa: CASSPPDRSYNSPLHF
cdr3_nt: TGTGCCAGCTCACCACCAGACAGGTCCTATAATTCACCCCTCCACTTT

j_call: TRBJ1-4
clone_size: NA
d_call: NA
v_call: TRBV7-8
cdr3_aa: CASSMSQVTPAVNEKLFF
cdr3_nt: TGTGCCAGCAGCATGTCACAGGTCACCCCGGCGGTTAATGAAAAACTGTTTTTT

j_call: TRBJ2-2
clone_size: NA
d_call: TRBD2
v_call: TRBV4-1
cdr3_aa: CASSLPSSGVTGELFF
cdr3_nt: TGCGCCAGCAGCCTTCCCTCTAGCGGGGTCACCGGGGAGCTGTTTTTT

j_call: TRBJ2-7
clone_size: few
d_call: TRBD1
v_call: TRBV9
cdr3_aa: CASSEGARASYEQYF
cdr3_nt: TGTGCCAGCAGCGAGGGGGCCAGGGCTTCCTACGAGCAGTACTTC

j_call: TRBJ2-3
clone_size: medium-sized
d_call: NA
v_call: TRBV10-2
cdr3_aa: CASSERGVGTDTQYF
cdr3_nt: TGCGCCAGCAGTGAAAGGGGTGTTGGCACAGATACGCAGTATTTT

j_call: TRBJ1-1
clone_size: NA
d_call: NA
v_call: TRBV6-5
cdr3_aa: CASRRGNTEAFF
cdr3_nt: TGTGCCAGCAGGCGAGGGAACACTGAAGCTTTCTTT

j_call: TRBJ2-5
clone_size: NA
d_call: TRBD2
v_call: TRBV6-5
cdr3_aa: CASSWSTSGVTYF
cdr3_nt: TGTGCCAGCAGTTGGTCCACTAGCGGGGTTACTTACTTC

j_call: TRBJ1-1
clone_size: few
d_call: TRBD1
v_call: TRBV29-1
cdr3_aa: CSVVPGTGMGTEAFF
cdr3_nt: TGCAGCGTTGTTCCAGGGACAGGGATGGGCACTGAAGCTTTCTTT

j_call: TRBJ2-3
clone_size: NA
d_call: TRBD2
v_call: TRBV30
cdr3_aa: CAWSVQYGTNTDTQYF
cdr3_nt: TGTGCCTGGAGTGTGCAATATGGGACTAACACAGATACGCAGTATTTT

j_call: TRBJ2-7
clone_size: NA
d_call: TRBD1
v_call: TRBV5-1
cdr3_aa: CASRTGTGSYEQYF
cdr3_nt: TGCGCCAGCAGGACCGGGACAGGGAGCTACGAGCAGTACTTC

j_call: TRBJ1-1
clone_size: NA
d_call: NA
v_call: TRBV25-1
cdr3_aa: CASSGRGMNTEAFF
cdr3_nt: TGTGCCAGCAGCGGTCGAGGAATGAACACTGAAGCTTTCTTT

j_call: TRBJ2-1
clone_size: few
d_call: TRBD2
v_call: TRBV9
cdr3_aa: CASSVLAGGLNEQFF
cdr3_nt: TGTGCCAGCAGCGTACTAGCGGGGGGGCTGAATGAGCAGTTCTTC

j_call: TRBJ2-7
clone_size: NA
d_call: TRBD2
v_call: TRBV7-7
cdr3_aa: CASSSERGSEQYF
cdr3_nt: TGTGCTAGCAGCTCAGAGCGGGGTTCCGAGCAGTACTTC

j_call: TRBJ1-1
clone_size: NA
d_call: NA
v_call: TRBV23-1
cdr3_aa: CASSRVGMRAFF
cdr3_nt: TGCGCCAGCAGTCGAGTCGGGATGAGGGCTTTCTTT

j_call: TRBJ2-2
clone_size: NA
d_call: NA
v_call: TRBV15
cdr3_aa: CATSNIGQGNTGELFF
cdr3_nt: TGTGCCACCAGCAATATCGGGCAGGGGAACACCGGGGAGCTGTTTTTT

j_call: TRBJ2-2
clone_size: NA
d_call: TRBD2
v_call: TRBV6-6
cdr3_aa: CASSYSLAGVTGELFF
cdr3_nt: TGTGCCAGCAGTTACTCGCTGGCGGGGGTCACCGGGGAGCTGTTTTTT

j_call: TRBJ2-7
clone_size: NA
d_call: TRBD1
v_call: TRBV10-3
cdr3_aa: CAITLGQGAYEQYF
cdr3_nt: TGTGCCATCACCCTGGGACAGGGTGCCTACGAGCAGTACTTC

j_call: TRBJ1-6
clone_size: NA
d_call: NA
v_call: TRBV28
cdr3_aa: CASSSIRAGNSPLHF
cdr3_nt: TGTGCCAGCAGTTCGATTAGGGCGGGGAATTCACCCCTCCACTTT

j_call: TRBJ2-3
clone_size: once
d_call: TRBD2
v_call: TRBV7-9
cdr3_aa: CASSLGGGADADTQYF
cdr3_nt: TGTGCCAGCAGCTTAGGCGGGGGAGCCGACGCAGATACGCAGTATTTT

j_call: TRBJ2-3
clone_size: NA
d_call: NA
v_call: TRBV20-1
cdr3_aa: CSVPRADTQYF
cdr3_nt: TGCAGTGTGCCCAGGGCAGATACGCAGTATTTT

j_call: TRBJ2-7
clone_size: few
d_call: NA
v_call: TRBV29-1
cdr3_aa: CSVEDPTGASYEQYF
cdr3_nt: TGCAGCGTTGAAGATCCAACAGGAGCGTCCTACGAGCAGTACTTC

j_call: TRBJ2-3
clone_size: NA
d_call: TRBD2
v_call: TRBV11-3
cdr3_aa: CASSSAGGGTDTQYF
cdr3_nt: TGTGCCAGCAGCTCCGCCGGCGGGGGGACAGATACGCAGTATTTT

j_call: TRBJ1-6
clone_size: NA
d_call: TRBD1
v_call: TRBV4-2
cdr3_aa: CASSQDLGTGNSPLHF
cdr3_nt: TGTGCCAGCAGCCAAGATTTGGGGACAGGGAATTCACCCCTCCACTTT

j_call: TRBJ1-2
clone_size: NA
d_call: NA
v_call: TRBV28
cdr3_aa: CASSLARGAYGYTF
cdr3_nt: TGTGCCAGCAGTTTAGCCCGGGGAGCCTATGGCTACACCTTC

j_call: TRBJ2-6
clone_size: once
d_call: TRBD1
v_call: TRBV15
cdr3_aa: CATSTPGGSGANVLTF
cdr3_nt: TGTGCCACCAGCACCCCAGGGGGCTCTGGGGCCAACGTCCTGACTTTC

j_call: TRBJ2-7
clone_size: NA
d_call: NA
v_call: TRBV2
cdr3_aa: CASSYTGTYESDEQYF
cdr3_nt: TGTGCCAGCAGTTATACCGGGACATACGAATCCGACGAGCAGTACTTC

j_call: TRBJ2-7
clone_size: NA
d_call: TRBD1
v_call: TRBV30
cdr3_aa: CAWRGLGTGSYEQYF
cdr3_nt: TGTGCCTGGAGAGGCCTCGGGACAGGATCCTACGAGCAGTACTTC

j_call: TRBJ2-5
clone_size: NA
d_call: NA
v_call: TRBV14
cdr3_aa: CASSQVRKGNQETQYF
cdr3_nt: TGTGCCAGCAGCCAAGTCCGCAAGGGGAATCAAGAGACCCAGTACTTC

j_call: TRBJ2-2
clone_size: once
d_call: NA
v_call: TRBV6-5
cdr3_aa: CASSSRAGELFF
cdr3_nt: TGTGCCAGCAGTTCGAGGGCCGGGGAGCTGTTTTTT

j_call: TRBJ1-3
clone_size: NA
d_call: TRBD1
v_call: TRBV2
cdr3_aa: CASSPQGASGNTIYF
cdr3_nt: TGTGCCAGCAGCCCACAGGGGGCGAGCGGAAACACCATATATTTT

j_call: TRBJ2-1
clone_size: few
d_call: NA
v_call: TRBV9
cdr3_aa: CASSVGGASYNEQFF
cdr3_nt: TGTGCCAGCAGCGTAGGGGGAGCCTCCTACAATGAGCAGTTCTTC

j_call: TRBJ2-5
clone_size: NA
d_call: NA
v_call: TRBV11-2
cdr3_aa: CASSPAGGPGETQYF
cdr3_nt: TGTGCCAGCAGCCCCGCCGGGGGGCCAGGGGAGACCCAGTACTTC

j_call: TRBJ1-4
clone_size: few
d_call: NA
v_call: TRBV4-3
cdr3_aa: CASSQESGGLSEKLFF
cdr3_nt: TGCGCCAGCAGCCAAGAGAGCGGGGGCTTAAGTGAAAAACTGTTTTTT

j_call: TRBJ2-5
clone_size: NA
d_call: NA
v_call: TRBV6-4
cdr3_aa: CASSVELGREETQYF
cdr3_nt: TGTGCCAGCAGTGTAGAGTTGGGCAGAGAAGAGACCCAGTACTTC

j_call: TRBJ1-5
clone_size: NA
d_call: NA
v_call: TRBV6-1
cdr3_aa: CASSEGRYSNQPQHF
cdr3_nt: TGTGCCAGCAGTGAAGGCAGATATAGCAATCAGCCCCAGCATTTT

j_call: TRBJ2-2
clone_size: few
d_call: NA
v_call: TRBV5-4
cdr3_aa: CASSQDRTGELFF
cdr3_nt: TGTGCCAGCAGCCAAGACAGGACCGGGGAGCTGTTTTTT

j_call: TRBJ2-3
clone_size: NA
d_call: TRBD2
v_call: TRBV30
cdr3_aa: CAWSVMAGGSTDTQYF
cdr3_nt: TGTGCCTGGAGTGTAATGGCGGGGGGGAGCACAGATACGCAGTATTTT

j_call: TRBJ1-2
clone_size: NA
d_call: TRBD1
v_call: TRBV7-8
cdr3_aa: CASSLGQDYGYTF
cdr3_nt: TGTGCCAGCAGCTTGGGACAGGACTATGGCTACACCTTC

j_call: TRBJ2-7
clone_size: NA
d_call: NA
v_call: TRBV6-6
cdr3_aa: CASSYPPSGDYEQYF
cdr3_nt: TGTGCCAGCAGTTACCCCCCTTCGGGGGACTACGAGCAGTACTTC

j_call: TRBJ1-2
clone_size: NA
d_call: NA
v_call: TRBV6-5
cdr3_aa: CASRRTGGNYGYTF
cdr3_nt: TGTGCCAGCAGACGGACGGGGGGGAACTATGGCTACACCTTC

j_call: TRBJ2-6
clone_size: NA
d_call: TRBD1
v_call: TRBV6-6
cdr3_aa: CASSRDSSGANVLTF
cdr3_nt: TGTGCCAGCAGCCGGGACAGCTCTGGGGCCAACGTCCTGACTTTC

j_call: TRBJ2-3
clone_size: NA
d_call: TRBD2
v_call: TRBV4-1
cdr3_aa: CASSQDNGGAYTQYF
cdr3_nt: TGCGCCAGCAGCCAAGATAACGGGGGGGCTTATACGCAGTATTTT

j_call: TRBJ2-1
clone_size: NA
d_call: TRBD2
v_call: TRBV7-6
cdr3_aa: CASSLGLAGGPGQFF
cdr3_nt: TGTGCCAGCAGCTTAGGCCTAGCGGGGGGGCCGGGGCAGTTCTTC

j_call: TRBJ2-1
clone_size: NA
d_call: TRBD2
v_call: TRBV6-5
cdr3_aa: CASMETSGVYNEQFF
cdr3_nt: TGTGCCAGCATGGAGACTAGCGGGGTCTACAATGAGCAGTTCTTC

j_call: TRBJ1-1
clone_size: NA
d_call: NA
v_call: TRBV6-5
cdr3_aa: CASRRGGVNTEAFF
cdr3_nt: TGTGCCAGCAGACGGGGGGGGGTGAACACTGAAGCTTTCTTT

j_call: TRBJ2-5
clone_size: few
d_call: NA
v_call: TRBV9
cdr3_aa: CASSVSSGAQETQYF
cdr3_nt: TGTGCCAGCAGCGTAAGTAGCGGCGCCCAAGAGACCCAGTACTTC

j_call: TRBJ2-1
clone_size: NA
d_call: TRBD2
v_call: TRBV7-2
cdr3_aa: CASSYRAGGYNEQFF
cdr3_nt: TGTGCCAGCAGCTATAGAGCGGGGGGTTACAATGAGCAGTTCTTC

j_call: TRBJ1-2
clone_size: NA
d_call: NA
v_call: TRBV4-2
cdr3_aa: CASSQDRRQGLDWGYTF
cdr3_nt: TGTGCCAGCAGCCAAGATAGGAGGCAGGGACTGGATTGGGGCTACACCTTC

j_call: TRBJ2-2
clone_size: NA
d_call: TRBD2
v_call: TRBV11-2
cdr3_aa: CASSPRGSGGTTGELFF
cdr3_nt: TGTGCCAGCAGCCCCCGAGGGAGCGGGGGGACCACCGGGGAGCTGTTTTTT

j_call: TRBJ2-5
clone_size: NA
d_call: TRBD2
v_call: TRBV6-5
cdr3_aa: CASRASGGFLETQYF
cdr3_nt: TGTGCCAGCAGGGCTAGCGGGGGGTTTTTGGAGACCCAGTACTTC

j_call: TRBJ1-2
clone_size: once
d_call: NA
v_call: TRBV6-5
cdr3_aa: CASLAGADGYTF
cdr3_nt: TGTGCCAGCCTGGCAGGGGCAGATGGCTACACCTTC

j_call: TRBJ2-1
clone_size: many
d_call: NA
v_call: TRBV5-1
cdr3_aa: CASSLLQGEGEQFF
cdr3_nt: TGCGCCAGCAGCTTACTACAGGGGGAGGGTGAGCAGTTCTTC

j_call: TRBJ1-1
clone_size: NA
d_call: NA
v_call: TRBV5-1
cdr3_aa: CASSLQENTEAFF
cdr3_nt: TGCGCCAGCAGCCTACAGGAGAACACTGAAGCTTTCTTT

j_call: TRBJ2-7
clone_size: NA
d_call: NA
v_call: TRBV27
cdr3_aa: CASSPFLSYEQYF
cdr3_nt: TGTGCCAGCAGTCCCTTCCTCTCCTACGAGCAGTACTTC

j_call: TRBJ1-5
clone_size: few
d_call: NA
v_call: TRBV10-3
cdr3_aa: CAISESLQGSRQPQHF
cdr3_nt: TGTGCCATCAGTGAGTCGTTACAGGGATCGCGTCAGCCCCAGCATTTT

j_call: TRBJ1-2
clone_size: NA
d_call: NA
v_call: TRBV28
cdr3_aa: CASGTGSTNYGYTF
cdr3_nt: TGTGCCAGCGGTACAGGGAGCACTAACTATGGCTACACCTTC

j_call: TRBJ2-6
clone_size: once
d_call: NA
v_call: TRBV18
cdr3_aa: CASSPAGSGANVLTF
cdr3_nt: TGTGCCAGCTCACCCGCAGGCTCTGGGGCCAACGTCCTGACTTTC